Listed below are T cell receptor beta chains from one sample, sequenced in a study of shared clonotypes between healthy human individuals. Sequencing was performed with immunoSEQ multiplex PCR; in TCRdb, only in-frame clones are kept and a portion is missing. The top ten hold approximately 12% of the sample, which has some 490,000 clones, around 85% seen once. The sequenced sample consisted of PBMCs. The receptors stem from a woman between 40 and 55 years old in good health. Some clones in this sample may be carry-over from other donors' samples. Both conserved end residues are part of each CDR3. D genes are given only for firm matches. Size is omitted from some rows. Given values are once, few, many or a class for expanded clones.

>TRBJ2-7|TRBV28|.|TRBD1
TGTGCCATCCAAGAGGGGGCGGACGAGCAGTACTTC
CAIQEGADEQYF
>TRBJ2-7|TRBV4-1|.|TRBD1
TGCGCCAGCAGCCAAGATCCCCGGGACAGGGTCGAGCAGTACTTC
CASSQDPRDRVEQYF
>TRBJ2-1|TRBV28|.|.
TGTGCCAGCAGTTTAATCCACTCGGGTGAGCAGTTCTTC
CASSLIHSGEQFF
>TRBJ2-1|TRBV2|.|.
TGTGCCAGCACCGAGCGAGTCCTGTCTGTGTACAATGAGCAGTTCTTC
CASTERVLSVYNEQFF
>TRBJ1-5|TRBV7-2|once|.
TGTGCCAGCAGCTCTGACGGCTCCCAGGAGCAGCCCCAGCATTTT
CASSSDGSQEQPQHF
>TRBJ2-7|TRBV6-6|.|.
TGTGCCGCGAGGGACGGCGGTAACTCCTACGAGCAGTACTTC
CAARDGGNSYEQYF
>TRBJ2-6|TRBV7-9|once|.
TGTGCCAGCAGTTGGGGGGCTCAAGGGGCCAACGTCCTGACTTTC
CASSWGAQGANVLTF
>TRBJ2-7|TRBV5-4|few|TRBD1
TGTGCCAGCAGCGAGGGACAGGTTTACGAGCAGTACTTC
CASSEGQVYEQYF
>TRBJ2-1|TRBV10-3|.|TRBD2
TGTGCCATCTCGGCTAGCGGGAGGGACTACAATGAGCAGTTCTTC
CAISASGRDYNEQFF
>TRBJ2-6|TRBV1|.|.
TGCACCAGCAGCCTGTCAAGTCGGGCCAACGTCCTGACTTTC
CTSSLSSRANVLTF
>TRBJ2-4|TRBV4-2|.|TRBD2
TGTGCCAGCAGCCCTCCGGGACTACAACGAGGTGGGGTAAAGTACATTCAGTACTTC
CASSPPGLQRGGVKYIQYF
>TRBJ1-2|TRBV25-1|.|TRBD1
TGTGCCAGCAGCCGGGACAGTTCTAACTATGGCTACACCTTC
CASSRDSSNYGYTF
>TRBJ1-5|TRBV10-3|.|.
TGTGCCATCAGTGAAGGCCAGGACAATCAGCCCCAGCATTTT
CAISEGQDNQPQHF
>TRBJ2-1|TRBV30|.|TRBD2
TGTGCCTGGAGTTTGGGGACTAGCGTCAGCAATGAGCAGTTCTTC
CAWSLGTSVSNEQFF
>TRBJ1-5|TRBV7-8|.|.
TGTGCCAGCAGCTCAAGACACGCTACAGAGTATAGCAATCAGCCCCAGCATTTT
CASSSRHATEYSNQPQHF
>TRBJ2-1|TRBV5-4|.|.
TGTGCCAGCAGCTTGCGGACGGAGCAGTTCTTC
CASSLRTEQFF
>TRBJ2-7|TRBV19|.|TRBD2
TGTGCCAGTAGCCCCTCTAGCGGGAGAACACACGAGCAGTACTTC
CASSPSSGRTHEQYF
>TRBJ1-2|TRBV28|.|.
TGTGCCAGCAGTTTATGGACAGCCTACAAGGGCTACACCTTC
CASSLWTAYKGYTF
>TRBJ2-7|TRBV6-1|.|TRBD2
TGTGCCAGCAGTGATTTCGACCGGGAGGGCGAGCAGTACTTC
CASSDFDREGEQYF
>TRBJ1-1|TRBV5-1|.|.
TGCGCCAGCAGCCCCGTGGTCAGGGGTGAAACTGAAGCTTTCTTT
CASSPVVRGETEAFF
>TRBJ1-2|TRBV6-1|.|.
TGTGCCAGCAGTGATCCGGGCTACACCTTC
CASSDPGYTF
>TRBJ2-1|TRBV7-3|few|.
TGTGCCAGCAGCCCCGCCGGCGGCAATGAGCAGTTCTTC
CASSPAGGNEQFF
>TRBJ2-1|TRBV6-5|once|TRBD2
TGTGCCAGCAGTACGGGACTAGTGATATCCAATGAGCAGTTCTTC
CASSTGLVISNEQFF
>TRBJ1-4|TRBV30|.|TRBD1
TGTGCCTGGAGTGTTAACAGGGGACATGAAACTAATGAAAAACTGTTTTTT
CAWSVNRGHETNEKLFF
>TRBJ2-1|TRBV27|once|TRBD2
TGTGCCAGCAGCTCTAGCGGGAACTACAATGAGCAGTTCTTC
CASSSSGNYNEQFF
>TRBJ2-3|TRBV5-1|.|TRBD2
TGCGCCAGCAGCGCGGGACTAGAGGCTAGCACAGATACGCAGTATTTT
CASSAGLEASTDTQYF
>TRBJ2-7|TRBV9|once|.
TGTGCCAGCAGCGTAGATGCGGGGGCAACCTACGAGCAGTACTTC
CASSVDAGATYEQYF
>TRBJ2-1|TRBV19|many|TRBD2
TGTGCCAGTAGCCAGGAAGCGGGAGATTACAATGAGCAGTTCTTC
CASSQEAGDYNEQFF
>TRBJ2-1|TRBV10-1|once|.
TGCGCCAGCAGTGAGTCAACGGGGACCCTGCAACGGTTCTTC
CASSESTGTLQRFF
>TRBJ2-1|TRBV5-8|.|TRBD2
TGTGCCAGCAGCTCTAAGACTAGCGGGAGTCCCTACAATGAGCAGTTCTTC
CASSSKTSGSPYNEQFF
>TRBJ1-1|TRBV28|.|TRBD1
TGTGCCAGCAGTTTACCGGGACAGGGTTTTGCTGAAGCTTTCTTT
CASSLPGQGFAEAFF
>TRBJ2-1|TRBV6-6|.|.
TGTGCCAGCAGTTACGGGGGAAGCGCCTACAATGAGCAGTTCTTC
CASSYGGSAYNEQFF
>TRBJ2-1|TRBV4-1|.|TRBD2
TGCGCCAGCCACATCGGACTAGCGGGAAATGAGCAGTTCTTC
CASHIGLAGNEQFF
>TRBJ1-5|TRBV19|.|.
TGTGCCAGTAGTATAGACTTGAATCAGCCCCAGCATTTT
CASSIDLNQPQHF
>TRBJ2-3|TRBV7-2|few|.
TGTGCCAGCAGCTTAGCCCCCAACACAGATACGCAGTATTTT
CASSLAPNTDTQYF
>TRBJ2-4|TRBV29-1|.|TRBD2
TGCAGCGTCACGGGACTAGCGGGCCAAAACATTCAGTACTTC
CSVTGLAGQNIQYF
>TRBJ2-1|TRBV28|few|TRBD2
TGTGCCAGCACCACGACTAGCGGCCGAAACAATGAGCAGTTCTTC
CASTTTSGRNNEQFF
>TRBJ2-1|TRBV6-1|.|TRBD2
TGTGCCAGCACCCTCCGGGCTAGCGGGAGCCATGAGCAGTTCTTC
CASTLRASGSHEQFF
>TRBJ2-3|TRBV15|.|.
TGTGCCACCAGCAGAGAGGTCCCCGGGGAAGATACGCAGTATTTT
CATSREVPGEDTQYF
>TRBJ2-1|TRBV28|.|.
TGTGCCAGCAGTTTCCGCGGGACCCCCCCTGGAGATGAGCAGTTCTTC
CASSFRGTPPGDEQFF
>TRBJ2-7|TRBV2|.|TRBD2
TGTGCCAGCAGGACTAGCGGGTACGAGCAGTACTTC
CASRTSGYEQYF
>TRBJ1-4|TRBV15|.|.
TGTGCCACCAGTTACGGGGGCGGGGAAAAACTGTTTTTT
CATSYGGGEKLFF
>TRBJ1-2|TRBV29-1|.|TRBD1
TGCAGCGTCGAGTCACAGGGGGTTGGCTATGGCTACACCTTC
CSVESQGVGYGYTF
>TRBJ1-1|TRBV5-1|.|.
TGCGCCAGCAGGGATTATTCTGAAGCTCCCTTT
CASRDYSEAPF
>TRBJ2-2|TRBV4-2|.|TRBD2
TGTGCCAGCAGCCCAGGGACTAGTTTTGGAAGGACCGGGGAGCTGTTTTTT
CASSPGTSFGRTGELFF
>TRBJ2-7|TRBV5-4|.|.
TGTGCCAGCAGCGGCGGGACAAATCCCTACGAGCAGTACTTC
CASSGGTNPYEQYF
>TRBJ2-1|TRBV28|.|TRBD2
TGTGCCAGCAGACTAGCGCATGAGCAGTTCTTC
CASRLAHEQFF
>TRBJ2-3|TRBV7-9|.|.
TGTGCCAGCAGCTTAGTTGCTAGCACAGATACGCAGTATTTT
CASSLVASTDTQYF